These 22 T cell receptor beta chains came from one sample sequenced in a study of blood T cell repertoires in COVID-19 (dated by TCRdb to about 2020). The library was obtained by the immunoSEQ multiplex PCR assay. TCRdb limited this immuneACCESS table to in-frame rearrangements with V and J called. A share of clones is missing; checked studies link under half to unresolved V genes, and the rest is unexplained. For this sample the table gives 250,000 to 300,000 clones, of which roughly nine tenths were detected only once. The ten biggest clones cover around 10% of the sample. The sample comprised peripheral blood. All receptors derive from a woman in her twenties or thirties with COVID-19, enrolled during active disease.

The rearrangement uses TRBV27 and TRBJ1-2; D may be TRBD1 (5 bases). Germline CDR1 is MNHEY and CDR2 is SMNVEV (reference sequence). With 5 bases removed from V and 4 bases from J, the gap between germline ends came to 14 bases. CDR3 length equals 14 residues. CDR3 coding DNA: TGTGCCAGCAGTGCATCCGGGACTCCCTATGGCTACACCTTC. Translated: CASSASGTPYGYTF.

The chain is built from TRBV5-1 and TRBJ2-4; 7 bases line up with TRBD1. Trimming at V came to 0 bases and at J to 7 bases, leaving 10 bases not matched to a gene. The CDR3 sequence is 16 residues long. Germline CDR1 SGHRS, CDR2 YFSETQ. Here the CDR3 reads CASSLATGAASNIQYF. CDR3 sequence (DNA): TGCGCCAGCAGCTTGGCCACAGGGGCGGCAAGTAACATTCAGTACTTC.

This chain joins TRBV3-1 (or the pseudogene TRBV3-2) and TRBJ2-5, with a tentative D call TRBD1 (6 bases). V gave up 0 bases and J gave up 2 bases, with 10 bases separating them. This CDR3 region has 15 residues. CDR1 and CDR2 from the germline V gene are LGHDT and YNNKEL (reference sequence). CDR3 nucleotide sequence: TGTGCCAGCAGCCAAGAAGGACAGAATCAAGAGACCCAGTACTTC. Protein sequence: CASSQEGQNQETQYF.

The genes are TRBV4-2 and TRBJ2-7; 9 bases align to TRBD2. The germline V gene encodes CDR1 LGHNA and CDR2 YNFKEQ. J was trimmed by 3 bases and V by 0 bases; bases with no gene match: 6. There are 16 residues in the CDR3. In DNA form, the CDR3 reads TGTGCCAGCAGCCAAGATCCCGCGGGGGGGCTCTACGAGCAGTACTTC. Translating it yields CASSQDPAGGLYEQYF.

The chain is built from TRBV3-1 (or the pseudogene TRBV3-2) and TRBJ1-1; maybe TRBD1 (6 bases). Germline lookup yields CDR1 LGHDT and CDR2 YNNKEL (reference sequence). V lost 1 base, J lost 2 bases, and 11 bases lay in between. This CDR3 spans 15 amino acids. Here the CDR3 reads CASSQGTGTNTEAFF. CDR3 nucleotide sequence: TGTGCCAGCAGCCAAGGAACCGGGACAAACACTGAAGCTTTCTTT.

The rearrangement links TRBV4-1 to TRBJ2-3, with TRBD2 as a possible D gene (6 bases). Germline V lookup: CDR1 MGHRA, CDR2 YSYEKL. Trimming stripped 0 bases from V and 0 bases from J, with 10 bases between. The CDR3 is 16 residues long. CDR3 region: CASSQDTGLSTDTQYF. The CDR3 DNA is TGCGCCAGCAGCCAAGATACGGGACTCAGCACAGATACGCAGTATTTT.

This clone was seen a handful of times. This same CDR3 is encoded by further DNA sequences in the sample. This chain joins TRBV6-5 and TRBJ1-1; 7 bases align to TRBD1. Germline trimming cut 2 bases from V and 1 base from J; bases unmatched to any gene: 1. This CDR3 region has 14 residues. Germline lookup yields CDR1 MNHEY and CDR2 SVGAGI. The CDR3 protein is CASSYRTGNTEAFF. Written as DNA, the CDR3 is TGTGCCAGCAGTTACCGGACAGGGAACACTGAAGCTTTCTTT.

The chain recombines TRBV12-5 with TRBJ2-1; D remains unclear. The V gene lost 1 base and the J gene lost 5 bases, with 12 bases spanning the gap. CDR1 LGHNT and CDR2 FRNRAP come from the germline V gene. This CDR3 has 15 amino acids. The CDR3 sequence: CASGLGQVPDNEQFF. DNA for the CDR3: TGTGCTAGTGGTTTGGGGCAGGTACCGGACAATGAGCAGTTCTTC. The whole variable domain, filled in from reference TRBV12-5 and TRBJ2-1, reads DARVTQTPRHKVTEMGQEVTMRCQPILGHNTVFWYRQTMMQGLELLAYFRNRAPLDDSGMPKDRFSAEMPDATLATLKIQPSEPRDSAVYFCASGLGQVPDNEQFFGPGTRLTVL.

The chain links TRBV23-1 to TRBJ2-3; 10 positions agree with TRBD1. TRBV23-1 is designated an ORF whose function remains uncertain. The CDR3 spans 20 residues. The junction had 19 bases not matched to a gene; V was cut back by 4 bases and J by 3 bases. CDR3 bases: TGCGCCAGCAGTCCCAAGGCTCGTAGTGATCCGGGACAGGGGACAGATACGCAGTATTTT. Protein product: CASSPKARSDPGQGTDTQYF.

The chain joins TRBV7-9 to TRBJ2-2, with 9 bases identical to TRBD1. The CDR3 consists of 17 residues. CDR1 is SEHNR, CDR2 FQNEAQ, per germline (reference sequence). The V gene end was trimmed by 3 bases and the J gene end by 2 bases; junction bases not matched to a gene: 7. The CDR3 here is CASSFSWTGDNTGELFF. The DNA for the CDR3 is TGTGCCAGCAGCTTCAGCTGGACAGGGGATAACACCGGGGAGCTGTTTTTT.

V usage is TRBV24-1 and J usage is TRBJ1-5; maybe TRBD1 (5 bases). This CDR3 region has 13 residues. Germline V gene sequence: CDR1 KGHDR, CDR2 SFDVKD. Trimming shortened V by 7 bases and J by 6 bases, and 12 bases separated the two germline ends. CDR3 nucleotide sequence: TGTGCCACCAGCCAGGGTAGGGGTCAGCCCCAGCATTTT. It translates to CATSQGRGQPQHF.

This clone was seen only once. The genes are TRBV27 and TRBJ1-3, with D unclear. This CDR3 spans 15 amino acids. Germline CDR1 reads MNHEY; CDR2 reads SMNVEV (reference sequence). V lost 2 bases to trimming and J lost 0 bases, with 8 bases between them. CDR3 region: CASSLDAGSGNTIYF. The DNA of the CDR3 is TGTGCCAGCAGTTTAGATGCCGGCTCTGGAAACACCATATATTTT.

The V and J genes are TRBV29-1 and TRBJ2-7, with D possibly being TRBD1 (6 bases). This CDR3 is built from 12 residues. V was pared by 5 bases and J by 3 bases, with 11 bases between. Germline values: CDR1 SQVTM, CDR2 ANQGSEA. The CDR3 nucleotides are TGCAGCGTTTTGGGACAATTCTACGAGCAGTACTTC. It yields the protein CSVLGQFYEQYF.

V gene TRBV5-1 combines with J gene TRBJ1-2, with TRBD1 identical over 7 bases. The CDR3 extends over 14 amino acids. V shed 8 bases and J 6 bases; nucleotides not matched to a gene: 13. Germline V CDR1 and CDR2: SGHRS, YFSETQ. The CDR3 DNA sequence: TGCGCCAGTAACACTGGAGGGGGCGGGCATGGCTACACCTTC. It encodes CASNTGGGGHGYTF.

The chain carries TRBV9 and TRBJ2-2; maybe TRBD2 (6 bases). The CDR3 extends over 16 amino acids. V lost 4 bases, J lost 1 base, and 14 bases lay in between. Germline lookup yields CDR1 SGDLS and CDR2 YYNGEE. The CDR3 loop reads CASSRTGTGNTGELFF. The CDR3 bases are TGTGCCAGCAGCCGGACGGGGACTGGGAACACCGGGGAGCTGTTTTTT.

This rearrangement joins TRBV7-9 to TRBJ2-7, with 9 bases aligning to TRBD2. This CDR3 contains 16 residues. V lost 4 bases to trimming and J lost 7 bases; unmatched junction nucleotides: 14. Germline V lookup: CDR1 SEHNR, CDR2 FQNEAQ (reference sequence). CDR3 residues: CASSSIPAGGPREQYF. The CDR3 nucleotides read TGTGCCAGCAGCTCAATACCGGCGGGGGGGCCGAGGGAGCAGTACTTC.

The rearrangement links TRBV7-9 to TRBJ2-7; 7 nucleotides line up with TRBD1. The CDR3 extends over 14 amino acids. CDR1 and CDR2 from the germline V gene are SEHNR and FQNEAQ (reference sequence). V lost 4 bases and J lost 1; bases outside the gene matches: 4. CDR3 amino acids: CASSYGTESYEQYF. In DNA, the CDR3 is TGTGCCAGCAGCTACGGGACAGAGTCCTACGAGCAGTACTTC.

V usage is TRBV4-1 and J usage is TRBJ2-7; perhaps TRBD1 as D (5 bases). Germline V lookup: CDR1 MGHRA, CDR2 YSYEKL. The CDR3 runs to 14 residues. V lost 0 bases to trimming and J lost 4 bases, with 10 bases between them. The CDR3 reads CASSQDRGGYEQYF. The DNA for the CDR3 is TGCGCCAGCAGCCAAGATAGGGGCGGTTACGAGCAGTACTTC.

The CDR3 coding sequence is TGTGCCAGCTCACCGAGACAGACAACTAATGAAAAACTGTTTTTT. It specifies CASSPRQTTNEKLFF. The chain uses TRBV18 and TRBJ1-4; possibly TRBD1 for D (5 bases). V lost 3 bases, J lost 0 bases, and 8 bases lay in between. Per the germline V gene, CDR1 is KGHSH and CDR2 is LQKENI. The CDR3 is made up of 15 amino acids.

This chain joins TRBV6-1 and TRBJ2-5; 8 positions agree with TRBD1. V was pared by 2 bases and J by 5 bases, with 4 bases of the junction left unmatched. Germline V CDR1 and CDR2: MNHNS, SASEGT. CDR3 size: 14 residues. The CDR3 nucleotides read TGTGCCAGCAGTGAAACCCGGGACAGGGAGACCCAGTACTTC. Protein: CASSETRDRETQYF.

This chain connects TRBV10-3 to TRBJ2-7; 8 bases are a match to TRBD2. The junction had 7 bases not matched to a gene; V was cut back by 4 bases and J by 5 bases. The germline V gene encodes CDR1 ENHRY and CDR2 SYGVKD. This CDR3 region has 14 residues. The CDR3 loop is CAISGFGGANEQYF. The CDR3 nucleotides are TGTGCCATCAGTGGATTCGGGGGGGCAAACGAGCAGTACTTC.

This chain connects TRBV11-2 to TRBJ2-3; a weak D match, TRBD1 (5 bases). The CDR3 is made up of 14 amino acids. Germline V gene sequence: CDR1 SGHAT, CDR2 FQNNGV. The V gene lost 2 bases and the J gene lost 1 base, with 7 bases spanning the gap. DNA for the CDR3: TGTGCCAGCAGCTTATTACAGGGCACAGATACGCAGTATTTT. This translates into CASSLLQGTDTQYF.